These T cell receptor beta chains were read from a single sample in a study of Ad26.COV2.S vaccination and SARS-CoV-2 variants. Clones were read by immunoSEQ multiplex PCR, and TCRdb kept only the in-frame ones, dropping some. In the table there are about 680,000 clones, about 90% of which are singletons. Here the sequenced sample was peripheral blood, taken in a trial of Ad26.COV2.S vaccine versus placebo. The receptors shown here come from a person between 18 and 65 years old who received the Ad26.COV2.S COVID-19 vaccine or a placebo. CDR3s include the opening cysteine and the closing phenylalanine or tryptophan. Size is omitted from some rows. Given values are once, few, many or a class for expanded clones.

J: TRBJ1-1; V: TRBV6-5; size: NA; CDR3: CASSYDRDYTEAFF
J: TRBJ1-2; V: TRBV6-1; size: NA; CDR3: CASSEAGWGYTF
J: TRBJ2-1; V: TRBV7-2; size: NA; CDR3: CASSRDRGNYNEQFF
J: TRBJ1-5; V: TRBV5-6; size: NA; CDR3: CASSWAGDQPQHF
J: TRBJ1-5; V: TRBV27; size: once; CDR3: CASSLGSNQPQHF
J: TRBJ1-1; V: TRBV30; size: NA; CDR3: CAWSRGMNTEAFF
J: TRBJ1-4; V: TRBV6-2/TRBV6-3; size: NA; CDR3: CASSYSPGQISYDEKLFF
J: TRBJ2-7; V: TRBV25-1; size: NA; CDR3: CASGRSYYEQYF
J: TRBJ2-7; V: TRBV7-2; size: NA; CDR3: CASSIGIDRVYEQYF
J: TRBJ2-3; V: TRBV3-1/TRBV3-2; size: NA; CDR3: CASSQEITSTDTQYF
J: TRBJ1-1; V: TRBV3-1/TRBV3-2; size: NA; CDR3: CASSPLPGTYTEAFF
J: TRBJ2-3; V: TRBV7-9; size: NA; CDR3: CASSLGSLGDTQYF
J: TRBJ1-5; V: TRBV5-8; size: NA; CDR3: CASSFVGDQPQHF
J: TRBJ2-7; V: TRBV18; size: NA; CDR3: CASSLRLAGPSYEQYF
J: TRBJ1-5; V: TRBV15; size: NA; CDR3: CATSRGTEIYQPQHF
J: TRBJ2-4; V: TRBV7-9; size: NA; CDR3: CASSPLIGLAKNIQYF
J: TRBJ2-7; V: TRBV7-2; size: NA; CDR3: CASSLYTGDPYEQYF
J: TRBJ2-7; V: TRBV5-1; size: NA; CDR3: CASSLSGVGEQYF
J: TRBJ2-3; V: TRBV29-1; size: NA; CDR3: CSVVTSASTDTQYF
J: TRBJ1-5; V: TRBV29-1; size: NA; CDR3: CSVGQGEDQPQHF
J: TRBJ1-5; V: TRBV10-2; size: once; CDR3: CASSEHGQYNQPQHF
J: TRBJ1-1; V: TRBV7-9; size: NA; CDR3: CASTPTGTAEAFF
J: TRBJ2-7; V: TRBV18; size: NA; CDR3: CASSPLAGFVDPYEQYF
J: TRBJ2-7; V: TRBV18; size: once; CDR3: CASSLPRQGAWEQYF
J: TRBJ1-6; V: TRBV11-2; size: NA; CDR3: CASSYRDRNNSPLHF
J: TRBJ2-5; V: TRBV14; size: NA; CDR3: CASGQGAWETQYF
J: TRBJ1-4; V: TRBV5-1; size: NA; CDR3: CASSWEASEEKLFF
J: TRBJ1-2; V: TRBV7-2; size: NA; CDR3: CASSFPTVGDYGYTF
J: TRBJ1-5; V: TRBV9; size: NA; CDR3: CASSVGTGEFSQPQHF
J: TRBJ2-7; V: TRBV29-1; size: NA; CDR3: CSVEDSGRGEQYF
J: TRBJ1-6; V: TRBV19; size: NA; CDR3: CASSSGTGDSPLHF
J: TRBJ1-3; V: TRBV2; size: few; CDR3: CASPRGSGNTIYF
J: TRBJ1-5; V: TRBV4-2; size: NA; CDR3: CASSQAGGGGNQPQHF
J: TRBJ1-5; V: TRBV6-2/TRBV6-3; size: NA; CDR3: CASTPRAAQGNQPQHF
J: TRBJ2-5; V: TRBV2; size: NA; CDR3: CASGRGPPETQYF
J: TRBJ2-4; V: TRBV2; size: NA; CDR3: CASSPDSYKNIQYF
J: TRBJ2-7; V: TRBV5-1; size: NA; CDR3: CASSLGGGEQYF
J: TRBJ1-2; V: TRBV30; size: NA; CDR3: CAFFQVDGYTF
J: TRBJ2-1; V: TRBV15; size: NA; CDR3: CATSGLGGIYNEQFF
J: TRBJ1-1; V: TRBV6-5; size: NA; CDR3: CASKINEMNTEAFF
J: TRBJ1-2; V: TRBV30; size: NA; CDR3: CAWSAPDYGYTF
J: TRBJ2-2; V: TRBV11-2; size: NA; CDR3: CASSLVEDTGELFF
J: TRBJ1-6; V: TRBV10-3; size: NA; CDR3: CAIRPQGHTTLHF
J: TRBJ2-5; V: TRBV2; size: NA; CDR3: CASLGETQYF
J: TRBJ1-3; V: TRBV6-2/TRBV6-3; size: few; CDR3: CASSSADRGNTIYF
J: TRBJ2-2; V: TRBV5-4; size: NA; CDR3: CASSLGGSGELFF
J: TRBJ1-5; V: TRBV29-1; size: few; CDR3: CSVSAGTAFNQPQHF
J: TRBJ1-6; V: TRBV15; size: few; CDR3: CATSTRGRGNSPLHF
J: TRBJ2-7; V: TRBV19; size: NA; CDR3: CASSIGQFYEQYF
J: TRBJ2-2; V: TRBV30; size: few; CDR3: CAWLADMNTGELFF
J: TRBJ1-6; V: TRBV3-1/TRBV3-2; size: NA; CDR3: CASGHRSFDSPLHF
J: TRBJ2-3; V: TRBV11-3; size: NA; CDR3: CASSLDPGQGPDTQYF
J: TRBJ2-2; V: TRBV11-2; size: NA; CDR3: CASSPEILARTGELFF
J: TRBJ2-1; V: TRBV11-1; size: NA; CDR3: CASSVGTDNEQFF
J: TRBJ2-7; V: TRBV5-1; size: NA; CDR3: CASSLDGYEQYF
J: TRBJ2-5; V: TRBV11-3; size: NA; CDR3: CASSLGGGTQYF
J: TRBJ1-2; V: TRBV5-6; size: NA; CDR3: CASSGYGTGEPNYGYTF
J: TRBJ2-3; V: TRBV29-1; size: NA; CDR3: CSQSSGVGTDTQYF
J: TRBJ1-6; V: TRBV5-6; size: NA; CDR3: CASSSGAVLLLNSPLHF